What follows are 12 T cell receptor beta chains derived from one specimen sequenced in a study of shared clonotypes between healthy human individuals. Sequenced by immunoSEQ multiplex PCR; TCRdb stores in-frame clones only, minus some. The table shows 1,400,000 or so clones, with around 98.5% occurring only once. The sample was naive CD4+ T cells sorted from blood. Subset described: CD45RA+ positively selected. The receptor source for this set is a man aged 25 to 40 in good health.

The V call is TRBV29-1, the J call TRBJ1-1; D not resolved. Trimming removed 8 bases at V and 4 bases at J, with 14 bases between. Per germline, CDR1 SQVTM and CDR2 ANQGSEA. This CDR3 has 12 residues. This CDR3 is CSIQLSGTEAFF. In DNA form, the CDR3 reads TGCAGCATCCAACTATCGGGCACTGAAGCTTTCTTT.

Here the CDR3 reads CASRLVGRVYEQYF. CDR3 nucleotide sequence: TGTGCAAGTCGCTTAGTTGGCAGGGTCTACGAGCAGTACTTC. The genes are TRBV12-2 and TRBJ2-7; the D call in the table, TRBD1, was not verified against the DNA. TRBV12-2 is designated a pseudogene. The CDR3 loop spans 14 amino acids.

Details on this clone: Other DNA sequences in this sample translate to the same CDR3. In nucleotides, the CDR3 is TGTGCCAGTAGTATCCTAGCGGGGTACAATGAGCAGTTCTTC. Amino acids: CASSILAGYNEQFF. This chain connects TRBV19 to TRBJ2-1, with 9 bases fitting TRBD2. V gave up 3 bases and J gave up 4 bases; unmatched junction bases: 1. Germline CDR1 LNHDA, CDR2 SQIVND (reference sequence). The CDR3 length is 14 residues. Full variable domain (rest looked up from reference TRBV19 and TRBJ2-1): DGGITQSPKYLFRKEGQNVTLSCEQNLNHDAMYWYRQDPGQGLRLIYYSQIVNDFQKGDIAEGYSVSREKKESFPLTVTSAQKNPTAFYLCASSILAGYNEQFFGPGTRLTVL.

The CDR3 region has the DNA TGTGCCAGCAGCCTCCGGACAGGGGTTCTAACTGGGGCCAACGTCCTGACTTTC. Amino acids: CASSLRTGVLTGANVLTF. This chain links TRBV5-5 with TRBJ2-6; TRBD1 aligns across 9 bases. Per germline, CDR1 SGHKS and CDR2 YYEKEE (reference sequence). The CDR3 is made up of 18 amino acids. Trimming at V came to 4 bases and at J to 2 bases, leaving 10 bases not matched to a gene.

V is TRBV21-1 and J is TRBJ2-7. TRBV21-1 is designated a pseudogene. CDR3 size: 14 residues. DNA of the CDR3: TGTGCCAGCAGCAAAGTTGGACCCACCTACGAGCAGTACTTC. Protein sequence: CASSKVGPTYEQYF.

This clone was seen just once. The V and J genes are TRBV28 and TRBJ1-4, with 8 bases matching TRBD1. From germline, CDR1 is MDHEN and CDR2 SYDVKM. V was pared by 3 bases and J by 7 bases, with 4 bases of the junction left unmatched. The CDR3 is 14 amino acids. The CDR3 protein is CASSFRTGPEKLFF. The CDR3 DNA reads TGTGCCAGCAGTTTCCGGACAGGGCCTGAAAAACTGTTTTTT.

The rearrangement uses TRBV18 and TRBJ1-2; 9 bases match TRBD1. This CDR3 comprises 15 residues. CDR1 and CDR2 from the germline V gene are KGHSH and LQKENI. After removal of 4 bases from V and 3 bases from J, the junction contained 6 bases not matched to a gene. CDR3: CASSLKQGADYGYTF. The CDR3 bases are TGTGCCAGCTCACTTAAACAGGGGGCAGACTATGGCTACACCTTC.

V gene TRBV29-1 combines with J gene TRBJ2-4, with D tentatively TRBD2 (5 bases). V shed 4 bases and J shed 0 bases, with 13 bases lying between them. The germline V gene has CDR1 SQVTM and CDR2 ANQGSEA. The CDR3 has 15 residues. The CDR3 nucleotides are TGCAGCGTTGGGCGGGCAGCTTTAGCCAAAAACATTCAGTACTTC. This codes for CSVGRAALAKNIQYF. The whole variable domain, remainder taken from reference TRBV29-1 and TRBJ2-4, is SAVISQKPSRDICQRGTSLTIQCQVDSQVTMMFWYRQQPGQSLTLIATANQGSEATYESGFVIDKFPISRPNLTFSTLTVSNMSPEDSSIYLCSVGRAALAKNIQYFGAGTRLSVL.

V and J are TRBV5-8 and TRBJ2-7; D unclear. V shed 1 base and J shed 0 bases, with 8 bases lying between them. CDR1 and CDR2 from the germline V gene are SGHTS and YDEGEE. CDR3 length: 14 amino acids. The CDR3 here is CASSLSHFSYEQYF. The DNA for the CDR3 is TGTGCCAGCAGCTTGAGTCACTTCTCCTACGAGCAGTACTTC.

The chain carries TRBV28 and TRBJ2-3; D ambiguous. Trimming pared 11 bases from V and 6 bases from J, leaving 9 bases between. Germline V gives CDR1 MDHEN, CDR2 SYDVKM. The CDR3 totals 10 residues. The DNA for the CDR3 is TGTGCCTGCGGCCGGGATACGCAGTATTTT. Translating it yields CACGRDTQYF.

DNA for the CDR3: TGTGCCACCATACAGGGGGCCTCTGGAAACACCATATATTTT. Its protein is CATIQGASGNTIYF. The chain combines TRBV10-3 with TRBJ1-3, with TRBD1 identical over 9 bases. CDR3 length: 14 amino acids. With V trimmed by 10 bases and J by 0 bases, 4 bases remained unmatched. CDR1 is ENHRY, CDR2 SYGVKD, per germline.

This chain connects TRBV5-6 to TRBJ2-5; the D gene could be TRBD1 or TRBD2 (6 bases each). The CDR3 sequence is 15 residues long. Per the germline V gene, CDR1 is SGHDT and CDR2 is YYEEEE. The germline V and J ends were trimmed by 3 bases and 3 bases, with 15 bases remaining between them. CDR3 sequence: CASSSVGGYEETQYF. CDR3 sequence (DNA): TGTGCCAGCAGCTCAGTGGGGGGCTACGAAGAGACCCAGTACTTC.